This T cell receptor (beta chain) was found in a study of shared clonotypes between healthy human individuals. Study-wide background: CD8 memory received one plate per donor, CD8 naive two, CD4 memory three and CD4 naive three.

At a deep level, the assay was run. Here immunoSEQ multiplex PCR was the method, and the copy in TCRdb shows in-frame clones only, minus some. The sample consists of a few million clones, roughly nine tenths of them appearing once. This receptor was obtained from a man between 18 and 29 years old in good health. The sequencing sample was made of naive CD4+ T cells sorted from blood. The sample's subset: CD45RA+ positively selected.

This CDR3 is CASGPQVGEKLFF. The CDR3 DNA is TGTGCCAGCGGGCCCCAGGTTGGAGAAAAACTGTTTTTT. This chain uses TRBV7-2 with TRBJ1-4; D not resolved. The length of the CDR3 is 13 residues. CDR1 SGHTA and CDR2 FQGNSA come from the germline V gene. The V and J ends lost 8 bases and 8 bases respectively, with 15 bases between them.